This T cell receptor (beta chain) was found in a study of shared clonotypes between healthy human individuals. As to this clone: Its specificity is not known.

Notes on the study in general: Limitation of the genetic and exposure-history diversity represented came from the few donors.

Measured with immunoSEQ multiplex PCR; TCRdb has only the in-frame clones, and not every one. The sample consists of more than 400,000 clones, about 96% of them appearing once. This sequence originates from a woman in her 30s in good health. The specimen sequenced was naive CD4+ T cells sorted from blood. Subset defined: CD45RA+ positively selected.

CDR3 bases: TGTGCCAGCAGTCCCCCCGGGGAGGGGTCCTACGAGCAGTACTTC. It yields the protein CASSPPGEGSYEQYF. The chain links TRBV28 to TRBJ2-7; 7 bases align to TRBD2. Per the germline V gene, CDR1 is MDHEN and CDR2 is SYDVKM. The CDR3 covers 15 residues. Losses at the gene ends were 5 bases for V and 1 base for J; bases not matched to a gene: 8.